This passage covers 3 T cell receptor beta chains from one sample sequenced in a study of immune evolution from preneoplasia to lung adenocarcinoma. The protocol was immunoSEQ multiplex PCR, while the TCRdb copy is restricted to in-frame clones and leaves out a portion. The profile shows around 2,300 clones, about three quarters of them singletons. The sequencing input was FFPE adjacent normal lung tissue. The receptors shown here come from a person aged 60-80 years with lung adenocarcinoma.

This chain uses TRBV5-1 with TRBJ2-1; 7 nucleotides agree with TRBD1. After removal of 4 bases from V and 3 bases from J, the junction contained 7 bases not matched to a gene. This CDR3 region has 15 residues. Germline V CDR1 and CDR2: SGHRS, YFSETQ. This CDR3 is CASSAMTGLYNEQFF. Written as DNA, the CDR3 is TGCGCCAGCAGCGCAATGACAGGGCTCTACAATGAGCAGTTCTTC.

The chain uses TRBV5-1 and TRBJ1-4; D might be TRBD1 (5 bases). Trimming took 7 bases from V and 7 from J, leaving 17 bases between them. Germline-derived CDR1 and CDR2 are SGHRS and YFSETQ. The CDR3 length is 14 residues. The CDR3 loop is CASCLGGKGEKLFF. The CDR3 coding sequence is TGCGCCAGCTGCCTGGGGGGGAAGGGTGAAAAACTGTTTTTT. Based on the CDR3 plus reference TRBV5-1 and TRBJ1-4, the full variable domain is KAGVTQTPRYLIKTRGQQVTLSCSPISGHRSVSWYQQTPGQGLQFLFEYFSETQRNKGNFPGRFSGRQFSNSRSEMNVSTLELGDSALYLCASCLGGKGEKLFFGSGTQLSVL.

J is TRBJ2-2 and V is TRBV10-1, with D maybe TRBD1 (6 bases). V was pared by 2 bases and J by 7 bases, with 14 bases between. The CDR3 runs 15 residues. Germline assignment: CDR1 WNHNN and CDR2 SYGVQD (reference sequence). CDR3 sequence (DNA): TGCGCCAGCAGTGAGGAGGGGGAATTTAGCGGGGAGCTGTTTTTT. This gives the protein CASSEEGEFSGELFF.